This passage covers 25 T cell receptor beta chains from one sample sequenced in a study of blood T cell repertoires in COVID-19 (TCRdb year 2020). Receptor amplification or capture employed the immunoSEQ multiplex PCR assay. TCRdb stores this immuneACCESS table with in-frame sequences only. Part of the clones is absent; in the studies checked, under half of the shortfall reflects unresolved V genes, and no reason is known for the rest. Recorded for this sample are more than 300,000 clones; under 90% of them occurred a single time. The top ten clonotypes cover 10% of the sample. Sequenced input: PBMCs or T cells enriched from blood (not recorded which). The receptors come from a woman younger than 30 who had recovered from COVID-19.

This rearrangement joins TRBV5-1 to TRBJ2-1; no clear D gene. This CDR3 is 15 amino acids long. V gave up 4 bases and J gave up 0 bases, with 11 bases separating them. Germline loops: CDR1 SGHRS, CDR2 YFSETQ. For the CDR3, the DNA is TGCGCCAGCAGCATTGACTCGAGCTCCTACAATGAGCAGTTCTTC. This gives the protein CASSIDSSSYNEQFF.

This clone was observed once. CDR3 in amino acids: CASSLSRLAGVGEQYF. The DNA of the CDR3 is TGCGCCAGCAGCTTAAGCCGACTAGCGGGAGTAGGTGAGCAGTACTTC. The chain is built from TRBV5-1 and TRBJ2-7; TRBD2 aligns across 12 bases. The CDR3 is 16 amino acids. Per germline, CDR1 SGHRS and CDR2 YFSETQ. Trimming took 2 bases from V and 7 from J; bases not matched to a gene: 10.

The CDR3 sequence is CASSQDWLSGELFF. CDR3 nucleotides: TGTGCCAGCAGCCAAGACTGGCTTTCCGGGGAGCTGTTTTTT. The chain carries TRBV3-1 (or the pseudogene TRBV3-2) and TRBJ2-2; the D is unclear. The CDR3 loop spans 14 amino acids. V shed 0 bases and J shed 6 bases, with 8 bases lying between them. CDR1 and CDR2 from the germline V gene are LGHDT and YNNKEL (reference sequence).

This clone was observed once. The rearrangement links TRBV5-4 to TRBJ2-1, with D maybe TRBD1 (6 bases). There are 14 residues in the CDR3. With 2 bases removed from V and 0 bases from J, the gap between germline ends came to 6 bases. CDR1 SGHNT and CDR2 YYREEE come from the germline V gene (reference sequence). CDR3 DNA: TGTGCCAGCAGCTTACAGGGCTCCTACAATGAGCAGTTCTTC. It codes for CASSLQGSYNEQFF.

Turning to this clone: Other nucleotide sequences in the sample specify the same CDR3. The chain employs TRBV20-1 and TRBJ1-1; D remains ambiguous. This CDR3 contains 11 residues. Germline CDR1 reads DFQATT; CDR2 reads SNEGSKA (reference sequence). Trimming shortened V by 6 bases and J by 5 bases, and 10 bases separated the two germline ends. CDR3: CSAPRGTEAFF. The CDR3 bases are TGCAGTGCCCCACGGGGTACTGAAGCTTTCTTT.

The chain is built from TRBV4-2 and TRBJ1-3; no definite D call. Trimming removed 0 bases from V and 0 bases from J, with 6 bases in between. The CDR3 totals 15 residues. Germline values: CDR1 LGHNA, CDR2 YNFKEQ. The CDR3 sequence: CASSQDPGSGNTIYF. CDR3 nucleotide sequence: TGTGCCAGCAGCCAAGATCCGGGCTCTGGAAACACCATATATTTT.

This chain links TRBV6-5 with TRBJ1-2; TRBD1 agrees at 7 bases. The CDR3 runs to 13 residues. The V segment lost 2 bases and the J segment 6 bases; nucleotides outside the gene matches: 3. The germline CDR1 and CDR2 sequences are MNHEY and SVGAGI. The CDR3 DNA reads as TGTGCCAGCAGTTACCCCAGGGGGGATGGCTACACCTTC. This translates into CASSYPRGDGYTF.

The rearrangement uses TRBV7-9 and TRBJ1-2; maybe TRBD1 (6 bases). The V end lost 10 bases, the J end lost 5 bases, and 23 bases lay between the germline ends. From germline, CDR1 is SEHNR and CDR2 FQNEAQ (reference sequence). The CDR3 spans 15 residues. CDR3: CATLERDNVYYGYTF. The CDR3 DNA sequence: TGTGCCACCTTGGAAAGGGACAACGTGTATTATGGCTACACCTTC.

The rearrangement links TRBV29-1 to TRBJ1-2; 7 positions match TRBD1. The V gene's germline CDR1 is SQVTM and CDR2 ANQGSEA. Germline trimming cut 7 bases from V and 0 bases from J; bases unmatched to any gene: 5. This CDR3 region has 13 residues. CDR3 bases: TGCAGCGCTGCAGGGGGATCTAACTATGGCTACACCTTC. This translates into CSAAGGSNYGYTF.

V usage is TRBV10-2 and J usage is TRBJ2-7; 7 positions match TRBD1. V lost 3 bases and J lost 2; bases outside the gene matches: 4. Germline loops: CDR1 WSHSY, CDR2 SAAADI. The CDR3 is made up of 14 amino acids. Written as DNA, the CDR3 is TGCGCCAGCAGTGAAGGGACAGCAACCTACGAGCAGTACTTC. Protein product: CASSEGTATYEQYF.

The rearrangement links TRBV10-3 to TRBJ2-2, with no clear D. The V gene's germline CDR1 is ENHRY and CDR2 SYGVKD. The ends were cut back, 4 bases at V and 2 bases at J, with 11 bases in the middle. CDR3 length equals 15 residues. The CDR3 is CAISGRQVNTGELFF. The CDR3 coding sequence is TGTGCCATCAGTGGCAGGCAGGTTAACACCGGGGAGCTGTTTTTT.

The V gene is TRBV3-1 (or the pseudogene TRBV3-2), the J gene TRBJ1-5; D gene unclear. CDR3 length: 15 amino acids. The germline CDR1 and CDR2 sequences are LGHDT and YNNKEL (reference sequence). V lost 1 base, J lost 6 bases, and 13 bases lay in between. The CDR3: CASSQAVGYGQPQHF. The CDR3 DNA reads TGTGCCAGCAGCCAAGCAGTCGGGTACGGTCAGCCCCAGCATTTT.

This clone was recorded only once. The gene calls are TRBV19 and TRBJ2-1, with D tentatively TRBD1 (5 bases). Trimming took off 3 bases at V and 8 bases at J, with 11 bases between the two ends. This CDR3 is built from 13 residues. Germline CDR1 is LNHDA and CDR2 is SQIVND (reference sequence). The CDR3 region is CASSIDSRDEQFF. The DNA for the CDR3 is TGTGCCAGTAGTATCGACAGTAGGGATGAGCAGTTCTTC.

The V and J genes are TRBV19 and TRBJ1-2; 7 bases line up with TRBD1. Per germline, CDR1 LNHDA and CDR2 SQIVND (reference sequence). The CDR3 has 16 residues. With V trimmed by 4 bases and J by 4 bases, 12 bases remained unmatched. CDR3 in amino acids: CASSNRQGGDFYGYTF. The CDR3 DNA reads TGTGCCAGTAGTAATCGACAGGGCGGAGACTTCTATGGCTACACCTTC.

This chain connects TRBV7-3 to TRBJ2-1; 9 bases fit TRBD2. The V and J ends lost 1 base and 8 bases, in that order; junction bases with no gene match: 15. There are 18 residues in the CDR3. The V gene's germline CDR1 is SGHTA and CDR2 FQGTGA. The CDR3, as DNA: TGTGCCAGCAGCTTAAGCCCGCTGGGGCGGGGGGGCCGCGATGAGCAGTTCTTC. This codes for CASSLSPLGRGGRDEQFF. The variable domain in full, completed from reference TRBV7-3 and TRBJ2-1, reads GAGVSQTPSNKVTEKGKYVELRCDPISGHTALYWYRQSLGQGPEFLIYFQGTGAADDSGLPNDRFFAVRPEGSVSTLKIQRTERGDSAVYLCASSLSPLGRGGRDEQFFGPGTRLTVL.

The CDR3 sequence is CASSAVRSNYGYTF. The CDR3 nucleotides are TGCGCCAGCAGCGCGGTTCGGTCTAACTATGGCTACACCTTC. V gene TRBV5-1 combines with J gene TRBJ1-2; D unclear. The V gene's germline CDR1 is SGHRS and CDR2 YFSETQ. The CDR3 spans 14 residues. V was clipped by 4 bases and J by 0 bases, with 10 bases between them. Complete variable domain (other parts from reference TRBV5-1 and TRBJ1-2): KAGVTQTPRYLIKTRGQQVTLSCSPISGHRSVSWYQQTPGQGLQFLFEYFSETQRNKGNFPGRFSGRQFSNSRSEMNVSTLELGDSALYLCASSAVRSNYGYTFGSGTRLTVV.

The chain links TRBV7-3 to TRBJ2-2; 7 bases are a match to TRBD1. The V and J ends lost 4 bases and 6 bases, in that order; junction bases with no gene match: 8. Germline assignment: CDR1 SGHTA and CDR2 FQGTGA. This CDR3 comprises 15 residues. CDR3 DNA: TGTGCCAGCAGCTATACAGGGGAACGGGCCGGGGAGCTGTTTTTT. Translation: CASSYTGERAGELFF.

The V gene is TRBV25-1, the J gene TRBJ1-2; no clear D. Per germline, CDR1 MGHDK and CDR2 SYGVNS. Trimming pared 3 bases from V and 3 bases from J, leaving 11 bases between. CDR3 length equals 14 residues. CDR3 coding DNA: TGTGCCAGCAGTGATGGGAGGGCCCACTATGGCTACACCTTC. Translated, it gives CASSDGRAHYGYTF.

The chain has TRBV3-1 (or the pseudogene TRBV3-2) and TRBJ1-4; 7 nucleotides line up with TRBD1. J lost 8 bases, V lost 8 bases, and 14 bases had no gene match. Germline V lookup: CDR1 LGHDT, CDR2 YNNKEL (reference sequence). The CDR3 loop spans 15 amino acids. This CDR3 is CASAMNQGEGEKLFF. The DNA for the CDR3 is TGTGCCAGCGCAATGAACCAGGGGGAAGGGGAAAAACTGTTTTTT.

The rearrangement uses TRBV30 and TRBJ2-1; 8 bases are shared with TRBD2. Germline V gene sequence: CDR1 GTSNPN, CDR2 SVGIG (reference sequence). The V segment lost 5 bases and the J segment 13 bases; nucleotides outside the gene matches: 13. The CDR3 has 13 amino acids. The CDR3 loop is CAWGLTGGPKQFF. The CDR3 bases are TGTGCCTGGGGCTTGACGGGAGGGCCTAAACAGTTCTTC.

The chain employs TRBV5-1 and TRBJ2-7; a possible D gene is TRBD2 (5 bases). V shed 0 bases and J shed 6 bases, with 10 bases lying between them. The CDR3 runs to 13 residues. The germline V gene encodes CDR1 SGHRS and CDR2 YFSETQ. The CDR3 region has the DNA TGCGCCAGCAGCTTGGGGGAGAAGGCCGAGCAGTACTTC. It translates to CASSLGEKAEQYF.

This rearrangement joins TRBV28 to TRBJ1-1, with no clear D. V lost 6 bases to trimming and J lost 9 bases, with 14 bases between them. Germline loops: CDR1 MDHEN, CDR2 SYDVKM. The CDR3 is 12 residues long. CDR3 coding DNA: TGTGCCAGCAGGAGAGGCACCGAAAAAGCTTTCTTT. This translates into CASRRGTEKAFF.

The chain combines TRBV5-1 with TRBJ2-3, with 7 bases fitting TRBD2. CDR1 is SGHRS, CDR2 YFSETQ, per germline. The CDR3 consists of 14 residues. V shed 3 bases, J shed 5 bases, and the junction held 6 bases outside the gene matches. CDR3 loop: CASSSLGLLDTQYF. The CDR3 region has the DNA TGCGCCAGCAGCTCGCTGGGACTACTAGATACGCAGTATTTT.

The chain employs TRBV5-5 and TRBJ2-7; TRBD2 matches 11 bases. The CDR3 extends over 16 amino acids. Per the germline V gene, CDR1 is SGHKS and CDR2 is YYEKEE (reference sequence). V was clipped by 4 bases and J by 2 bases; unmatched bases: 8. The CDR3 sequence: CASSPWGLAAAYEQYF. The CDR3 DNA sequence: TGTGCCAGCAGCCCCTGGGGACTAGCGGCCGCCTACGAGCAGTACTTC.

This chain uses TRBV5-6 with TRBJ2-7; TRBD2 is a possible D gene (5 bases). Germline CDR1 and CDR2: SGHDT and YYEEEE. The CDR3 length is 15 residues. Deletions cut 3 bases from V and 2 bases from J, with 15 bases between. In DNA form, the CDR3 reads TGTGCCAGCAGCTCCACCCACCGGGGAGCCTACGAGCAGTACTTC. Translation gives CASSSTHRGAYEQYF.